This passage covers 4 T cell receptor beta chains from one sample sequenced in a study of lymphopenia after photon versus proton radiotherapy. Data came from immunoSEQ multiplex PCR; TCRdb stores just in-frame clones and leaves some out. The sample includes around 160,000 clones, around nine tenths of them seen just once. The sequencing used peripheral blood, collected from a patient treated with photon-based radiotherapy. The source of these receptors is a middle-aged man with gastric cancer.

The CDR3, as DNA: TGCGCCAGCAGCACGGGACAGGTCTACGAGCAGTACTTC. Translated, it gives CASSTGQVYEQYF. The chain links TRBV5-1 to TRBJ2-7; 8 bases are a match to TRBD1. CDR1 is SGHRS, CDR2 YFSETQ, per germline. CDR3 length equals 13 residues. V was pared by 4 bases and J by 3 bases, with 3 bases of the junction left unmatched. The full variable domain, with the rest looked up from reference TRBV5-1 and TRBJ2-7, is KAGVTQTPRYLIKTRGQQVTLSCSPISGHRSVSWYQQTPGQGLQFLFEYFSETQRNKGNFPGRFSGRQFSNSRSEMNVSTLELGDSALYLCASSTGQVYEQYFGPGTRLTVT.

The chain recombines TRBV19 with TRBJ1-2; D may be TRBD1 (6 bases). The CDR3 has 13 amino acids. The germline gives CDR1 LNHDA, CDR2 SQIVND (reference sequence). V was trimmed by 10 bases and J by 1 base, leaving 13 bases between them. CDR3 region: CATSTGNNYGYTF. CDR3 bases: TGTGCCACCTCGACAGGAAATAACTATGGCTACACCTTC.

The rearrangement uses TRBV7-9 and TRBJ1-3; D remains ambiguous. The CDR3 is 13 amino acids. Germline V gene lookup returns CDR1 SEHNR and CDR2 FQNEAQ (reference sequence). V lost 1 base and J 8 bases, leaving 9 bases between the germline ends. The CDR3 is CASSLGGWDTIYF. In DNA form, the CDR3 reads TGTGCCAGCAGCTTAGGAGGTTGGGACACCATATATTTT.

The chain has TRBV28 and TRBJ2-1, with 15 nucleotides matching TRBD2. V dropped 4 bases and J dropped 10; count of bases not matched to a gene: 11. Germline V gene data show CDR1 as MDHEN and CDR2 as SYDVKM. The CDR3 runs to 17 residues. CDR3 coding DNA: TGTGCCAGCAGTTCCCGGGGACTAGCGGGAGGTGGGGGAGAGCAGTTCTTC. Translation: CASSSRGLAGGGGEQFF.